This T cell receptor beta chain was sequenced for a study of regulatory T cells in long-lasting Graves disease. Study-wide findings and caveats: Small sample size may have lowered accuracy.

Arm-PCR of CDR3 regions and iRepertoire HTBI primers were used to build TCR beta libraries. TCRdb itself ran the multiplex PCR reads through MiXCR, one entry per CDR3 protein. Altogether around 360,000 distinct CDR3 sequences are present, around 16% being singletons, with the ten largest covering 20% to 25%. The CDR3 contains 15 residues. CDR1 is SGHRS and CDR2 is YFSETQ in the germline V gene. V shed 4 bases, J shed 4 bases, and the junction held 8 bases outside the gene matches. In its sample, this clonotype was seen many times. As yet, its antigen is unknown. Described time point: newly diagnosed GD, antithyroid drugs for less than 3 months. Construction of the TCR library relied on RNA isolated from PBMCs. These data were also reused for a study on T cells in Graves' hyperthyroidism and ophthalmopathy. As that report states: It was uncontrolled infection, other autoimmune disease, pregnancy or lactation that excluded patients. In making diagnoses, clinical symptoms, serum thyroxine and TRAb, thyroid ultrasound and orbital computed tomography were all used.

The rearrangement joins TRBV5-1 to TRBJ2-1; 7 nucleotides agree with TRBD1. This sequence originates from a woman aged 18-30 years with Graves disease. The starting material was peripheral blood mononuclear cells (PBMCs), obtained at new diagnosis, from a patient treated with antithyroid drugs. The DNA for the CDR3 is TGCGCCAGCAGCCCGGGGACAGTTTTATACAATGAGCAGTTCTTC. Translating gives CASSPGTVLYNEQFF.